These 23 T cell receptor beta chains were all obtained from the same sample, sequenced in a study of CD8+ T cells in alopecia areata. It was cDNA, reverse transcribed from extracted RNA, that served as the sequencing template. The table came from immunoSEQ multiplex PCR; TCRdb's copy has only in-frame clones and leaves some out. Of some 200,000 clones listed, approximately 56% are singletons. Sequences were derived from CD4+ T cells sorted from blood, sampled at week 0. The receptors originated from a human donor with alopecia areata.

The sample holds a few counts of this clone. The chain recombines TRBV29-1 with TRBJ2-5; the D gene is possibly TRBD1 (6 bases). Germline CDR1 reads SQVTM; CDR2 reads ANQGSEA. The CDR3 runs to 14 residues. V was cut by 3 bases and J by 4 bases, with 15 bases left in between. The DNA for the CDR3 is TGCAGCGTTGAGTTCGGCAGGGGTATAGAGACCCAGTACTTC. This codes for CSVEFGRGIETQYF.

The chain is built from TRBV4-2 and TRBJ2-7; D is possibly TRBD1 (6 bases). Germline CDR1 LGHNA, CDR2 YNFKEQ. Trimming shortened V by 0 bases and J by 4 bases, and 13 bases separated the two germline ends. CDR3 length: 15 amino acids. CDR3 in amino acids: CASSQEPRGHYEQYF. CDR3 sequence (DNA): TGTGCCAGCAGCCAAGAACCCAGGGGCCATTACGAGCAGTACTTC.

The chain couples TRBV5-1 to TRBJ2-5, with TRBD1 matching over 7 bases. CDR3 length equals 15 residues. Germline assignment: CDR1 SGHRS and CDR2 YFSETQ. With V trimmed by 3 bases and J by 2 bases, 7 bases remained unmatched. CDR3 residues: CASSSGQPSQETQYF. The CDR3 DNA sequence: TGCGCCAGCAGCTCGGGACAGCCCTCTCAAGAGACCCAGTACTTC.

The rearrangement joins TRBV2 to TRBJ2-1; 12 nucleotides line up with TRBD2. The CDR3 loop spans 13 amino acids. Trimming at V came to 8 bases and at J to 7 bases, leaving 3 bases not matched to a gene. The germline V gene has CDR1 SNHLY and CDR2 FYNNEI. For the CDR3, the DNA is TGTGCCAGCCTTACTAGCGGGGGGAATGAGCAGTTCTTC. Its protein product is CASLTSGGNEQFF.

Points on this clone: The missing conserved phenylalanine or tryptophan at the end of this CDR3 makes a read error likely. This sequence joins TRBV28 and TRBJ1-6; 7 bases line up with TRBD1. Germline V gene sequence: CDR1 MDHEN, CDR2 SYDVKM. This CDR3 spans 14 amino acids. V lost 8 bases, J lost 9 bases, and 10 bases stayed unmatched. CDR3 nucleotide sequence: TGTGCCAGCCTCCTAGACAGGGTATCTTCACCCCTCCACCTT. Translating gives CASLLDRVSSPLHL.

The rearrangement uses TRBV30 and TRBJ2-6; D is ambiguous. The germline gives CDR1 GTSNPN, CDR2 SVGIG (reference sequence). V was shortened by 3 bases and J by 0 bases, with 9 bases between the two germline ends. The CDR3 covers 15 residues. CDR3 region: CAWSYMDSGANVLTF. CDR3 DNA: TGTGCCTGGAGCTACATGGACTCTGGGGCCAACGTCCTGACTTTC.

This clone was seen a few times. Other DNA sequences from this sample encode an identical CDR3 as well. The rearrangement joins TRBV10-3 to TRBJ2-5; D call uncertain. The CDR3 is made up of 11 amino acids. The V gene's germline CDR1 is ENHRY and CDR2 SYGVKD. V lost 6 bases, J lost 2 bases, and 4 bases lay in between. As DNA, the CDR3 is TGTGCCATCAGGGAACAAGAGACCCAGTACTTC. It codes for CAIREQETQYF.

The rearrangement joins TRBV6-6 to TRBJ1-1; D is unresolved. Trimming pared 4 bases from V and 0 bases from J, leaving 9 bases between. The germline CDR1 and CDR2 sequences are MNHNY and SVGAGI (reference sequence). The CDR3 is 14 residues long. The CDR3 is CASSSAQLNTEAFF. The CDR3 region has the DNA TGTGCCAGCAGTTCTGCACAACTGAACACTGAAGCTTTCTTT.

As to this clone: One end of the junction fails to match germline, which may point to a read error. The rearrangement uses TRBV7-7 and TRBJ2-5; D possibly corresponds to TRBD2 (6 bases). Looked up from germline, CDR1 is SSHAT and CDR2 is FNYEAQ (reference sequence). The CDR3 has 14 amino acids. DNA of the CDR3: TGTGCTAGCAGCCCGACCAGCGGGCAAGAGACCCAGTACTTC. It translates to CASSPTSGQETQYF.

This clone was picked up a small number of times. Other DNA sequences in this specimen translate into the identical CDR3. The V and J genes are TRBV29-1 and TRBJ2-3; D ambiguous. V was clipped by 6 bases and J by 3 bases, with 7 bases between them. Germline-derived CDR1 and CDR2 are SQVTM and ANQGSEA. The CDR3 is made up of 11 amino acids. The CDR3 is CSVAATDTQYF. As DNA, the CDR3 is TGCAGCGTCGCGGCAACAGATACGCAGTATTTT.

The CDR3, as DNA: TGTGCCAGCAGTAAGGGACAGGGAGTTTGGCAGCCCCAGCATTTT. It codes for CASSKGQGVWQPQHF. The rearrangement joins TRBV6-6 to TRBJ1-5, with TRBD1 matching 9 bases. The length of the CDR3 is 15 residues. Unmatched junction bases numbered 9, after V lost 5 bases and J lost 7 bases. Germline loops: CDR1 MNHNY, CDR2 SVGAGI (reference sequence).

The chain carries TRBV2 and TRBJ2-7; tentative D call: TRBD1 (5 bases). The CDR3 covers 10 residues. Germline V gene lookup returns CDR1 SNHLY and CDR2 FYNNEI. Between the trimmed V and J ends, which lost 5 bases and 6 bases, there was a span of 5 bases. The CDR3 loop is CASSRGEQYF. In DNA, the CDR3 is TGTGCCAGCAGTAGGGGCGAGCAGTACTTC.

The chain carries TRBV5-6 and TRBJ2-7, with D uncertain. The germline CDR1 and CDR2 sequences are SGHDT and YYEEEE. V dropped 4 bases and J dropped 2 bases, with 7 bases sitting between them. The CDR3 extends over 12 amino acids. DNA for the CDR3: TGTGCCAGCAGCGTCGCTCCCTACGAGCAGTACTTC. It translates to CASSVAPYEQYF.

J is TRBJ1-2 and V is TRBV2; 8 bases align to TRBD1. J lost 8 bases, V lost 1 base, and 6 bases had no gene match. This CDR3 is built from 14 residues. Germline V gives CDR1 SNHLY, CDR2 FYNNEI. The CDR3: CASSEEDRAAGYTF. DNA of the CDR3: TGTGCCAGCAGTGAAGAGGACAGGGCGGCCGGCTACACCTTC.

The V gene is TRBV10-3, the J gene TRBJ1-1, with D perhaps TRBD1 (5 bases). This CDR3 has 14 amino acids. Germline V gene data show CDR1 as ENHRY and CDR2 as SYGVKD. V was pared by 3 bases and J by 8 bases, with 16 bases between. The CDR3 region has the DNA TGTGCCATCAGTGAATCGGGGGGAGGTAGGGAAGCTTTCTTT. Protein: CAISESGGGREAFF.

There are a few counts of this clone. This chain joins TRBV14 and TRBJ2-5; D ambiguous. Germline values: CDR1 SGHDN, CDR2 FVKESK. With 2 bases removed from V and 1 base from J, the gap between germline ends came to 11 bases. The CDR3 has 15 amino acids. The DNA of the CDR3 is TGTGCCAGCAGCCAAAGGATGGCCTTCCAAGAGACCCAGTACTTC. As protein: CASSQRMAFQETQYF.

V is TRBV29-1 and J is TRBJ2-3; 9 bases line up with TRBD1. The junction had 11 bases not matched to a gene; V was cut back by 4 bases and J by 6 bases. Germline assignment: CDR1 SQVTM and CDR2 ANQGSEA. The CDR3 runs 15 residues. The CDR3 bases are TGCAGCGTTGGAGAAAACAGGGGGCGCAAGGATACGCAGTATTTT. It codes for CSVGENRGRKDTQYF.

V usage is TRBV6-5 and J usage is TRBJ2-7; D is perhaps TRBD1 (5 bases). Germline V CDR1 and CDR2: MNHEY, SVGAGI. This CDR3 has 13 amino acids. Trimming cost V 4 bases and J 5 bases, with 12 bases left between them. The CDR3 reads CASSSQGRDEQYF. CDR3 bases: TGTGCCAGCAGTTCCCAGGGTAGGGACGAGCAGTACTTC.

This chain links TRBV29-1 with TRBJ2-7; D gene unclear. V lost 5 bases and J lost 3, with 5 bases in between. Germline V gene sequence: CDR1 SQVTM, CDR2 ANQGSEA. This CDR3 has 10 residues. The CDR3 DNA sequence: TGCAGCGTTTATGTCTACGAGCAGTACTTC. This codes for CSVYVYEQYF.

The chain combines TRBV6-1 with TRBJ2-7, with D perhaps TRBD2 (6 bases). V gave up 4 bases and J gave up 3 bases, with 19 bases separating them. The CDR3 runs to 16 residues. Germline V CDR1 and CDR2: MNHNS, SASEGT. CDR3 protein: CASSATGTATIYEQYF. In DNA, the CDR3 is TGTGCCAGCAGTGCCACCGGGACTGCTACCATCTACGAGCAGTACTTC.

This clone turned up a few times. The chain employs TRBV29-1 and TRBJ2-4; possibly TRBD2 for D (5 bases). Per the germline V gene, CDR1 is SQVTM and CDR2 is ANQGSEA. The CDR3 spans 15 residues. V was pared by 5 bases and J by 0 bases, with 14 bases between. CDR3 region: CSVSPPGLAKNIQYF. The CDR3 DNA reads TGCAGCGTTTCCCCTCCAGGACTAGCCAAAAACATTCAGTACTTC.

The chain has TRBV2 and TRBJ2-1; no reliable D call. Germline CDR1 reads SNHLY; CDR2 reads FYNNEI. This CDR3 is built from 13 residues. With 7 bases removed from V and 6 bases from J, the gap between germline ends came to 13 bases. The CDR3 DNA follows: TGTGCCAGCATCGTTGTAAGAGGCAATGAGCAGTTCTTC. It encodes CASIVVRGNEQFF.

This chain uses TRBV7-2 with TRBJ2-3, with unresolved D. V lost 4 bases and J 2 bases, leaving 1 base between the germline ends. This CDR3 has 11 amino acids. Germline V gives CDR1 SGHTA, CDR2 FQGNSA. CDR3 in amino acids: CASSSTDTQYF. DNA of the CDR3: TGTGCCAGCAGCTCCACAGATACGCAGTATTTT. Filled out from reference TRBV7-2 and TRBJ2-3, the complete variable domain reads GAGVSQSPSNKVTEKGKDVELRCDPISGHTALYWYRQSLGQGLEFLIYFQGNSAPDKSGLPSDRFSAERTGGSVSTLTIQRTQQEDSAVYLCASSSTDTQYFGPGTRLTVL.